This T cell receptor (beta chain) was documented in a study of blood T cells in healthy people across ages. This clonotype was detected ten times or more. Germline V gives CDR1 DFQATT, CDR2 SNEGSKA (reference sequence). The CDR3 has 11 amino acids. V lost 4 bases and J 7 bases, leaving 8 bases between the germline ends. Through a sample-barcoded 5' primer and a J-beta primer mix, a second PCR was run for roughly 6 to 12 cycles. TCRdb recomputed calls from the 5' RACE reads with MiXCR, one row per CDR3 protein. This table has about 970,000 distinct CDR3 sequences, about 53% appearing once. The V and J genes are TRBV20-1 and TRBJ2-1; D not resolved. The sequenced sample was blood. This clonotype was sampled from a woman aged 60-70 years in good health. DNA for the CDR3: TGCAGTGCTATACTGTGGAATGAGCAGTTCTTC. It translates to CSAILWNEQFF.